The TCR beta chain under discussion was sequenced for a study of blood T cell repertoires in COVID-19. Study-level information: The analysed material was cDNA or gDNA that came from T cells, B-cell-depleted T cells, or PBMCs.

CDR1 and CDR2 from the germline V gene are SGHRS and YFSETQ. This CDR3 has 16 residues. V was pared by 4 bases and J by 0 bases, with 14 bases between. In the original workflow: Amplification from reference gene primers served as the basis for estimated nucleated cell counts. Sequencing was performed with immunoSEQ multiplex PCR; in TCRdb, only in-frame clones are kept and a portion is missing. The DNA was the basis for D and trimming; V, J and clone size are from that table. In the table there are about 10,000 clones, 80% to 90% of which are singletons. The sequence was obtained from a human donor in a cohort sampled during active COVID-19. The material sequenced was peripheral blood. This rearrangement joins TRBV5-1 to TRBJ1-3, with a weak D call TRBD1 (5 bases). CDR3 loop: CASSLTGSYSGNTIYF. CDR3 nucleotide sequence: TGCGCCAGCAGCCTAACAGGTTCTTACTCTGGAAACACCATATATTTT. The full variable domain, with the rest looked up from reference TRBV5-1 and TRBJ1-3, is KAGVTQTPRYLIKTRGQQVTLSCSPISGHRSVSWYQQTPGQGLQFLFEYFSETQRNKGNFPGRFSGRQFSNSRSEMNVSTLELGDSALYLCASSLTGSYSGNTIYFGEGSWLTVV.